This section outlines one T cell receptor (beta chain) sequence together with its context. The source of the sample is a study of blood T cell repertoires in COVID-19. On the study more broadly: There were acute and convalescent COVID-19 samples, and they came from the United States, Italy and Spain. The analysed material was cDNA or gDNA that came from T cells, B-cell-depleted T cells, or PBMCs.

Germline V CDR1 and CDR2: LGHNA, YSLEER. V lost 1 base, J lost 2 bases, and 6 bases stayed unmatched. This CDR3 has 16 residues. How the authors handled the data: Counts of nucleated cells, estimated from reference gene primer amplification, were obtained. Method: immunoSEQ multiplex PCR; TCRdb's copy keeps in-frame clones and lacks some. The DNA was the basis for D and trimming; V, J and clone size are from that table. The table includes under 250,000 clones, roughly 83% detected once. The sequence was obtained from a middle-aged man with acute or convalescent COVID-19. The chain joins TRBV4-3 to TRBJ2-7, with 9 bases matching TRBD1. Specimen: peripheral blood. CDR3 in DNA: TGCGCCAGCAGCCAAGCATGGGGACAGGGCCCCTACGAGCAGTACTTC. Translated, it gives CASSQAWGQGPYEQYF.